The text below deals with one TCR beta chain. What it binds is not known. This record belongs to a study of T cell clones after liver transplantation. Study details: In this trial, immunosuppression withdrawal was attempted within 2 years of liver transplant. Patients counted as tolerant after at least one year off all immunosuppression, enzymes not exceeding twice normal.

Study-wide findings and caveats: A significant post-transplant drop in circulating graft-donor-reactive CD4 TCRbeta sequences occurred in most of the 8 subjects. Compared with third party-reactive sequences, donor-reactive ones declined more, independent of withdrawal success.

Profiled with immunoSEQ multiplex PCR; TCRdb holds only in-frame clones, not every one. This sample has 70,000 or so clones, with approximately 92% found just once. The V and J ends lost 3 bases and 10 bases respectively, with 15 bases between them. Per germline, CDR1 MNHEY and CDR2 SMNVEV (reference sequence). The CDR3 covers 13 residues. Sequenced material: CD4+ T cells from blood, taken 25 months after liver transplant. This TCR derives from a human patient who received a liver transplant. Some T cells could come from the graft donor. This chain uses TRBV27 with TRBJ1-1, with TRBD1 as a possible D gene (5 bases). CDR3 sequence: CASSFGTGPVAFF. The CDR3 coding sequence is TGTGCCAGCAGTTTCGGGACCGGCCCGGTAGCTTTCTTT.